Given below is one T cell receptor beta chain in context. Its antigen is currently unknown. This sample was included in a study of graft-versus-host responses after intestinal transplantation. Germline V gene sequence: CDR1 MGHRA, CDR2 YSYEKL. The CDR3 runs 15 residues. Trimming removed 3 bases from V and 5 bases from J; junction bases left unmatched: 6. Measured with immunoSEQ multiplex PCR; TCRdb has only the in-frame clones, and not every one. The sample records under 100,000 clones, more than 80% being singletons. Study observations and caveats: Individuals who had graft-donor T cell macrochimerism had allografts that showed high graft-versus-host to host-versus-graft clonal ratios.

This specimen consisted of PBMCs, obtained about 460 days after intestinal transplant. The sequence came from a human patient who received an intestinal transplant, so some T cells may come from the graft donor. The genes are TRBV4-1 and TRBJ2-1; 8 nucleotides line up with TRBD1. This chain's CDR3 is CASSQVDRAHNEQFF. The DNA for the CDR3 is TGCGCCAGCAGCCAGGTGGACAGGGCCCACAATGAGCAGTTCTTC.